This T cell receptor beta chain was retrieved from a study of graft-versus-host responses after intestinal transplantation. Turning to the study itself: All recipients were transplanted with multivisceral, liver-intestinal, or isolated intestinal grafts. Study-wide points: Circulating GvH clone levels at their peak were associated with HvG declines (early post-transplant).

V was clipped by 1 base and J by 3 bases; unmatched bases: 8. The CDR3 spans 18 residues. Germline loops: CDR1 SEHNR, CDR2 FQNEAQ (reference sequence). Details on this clone: Its antigen remains unidentified.

Clones were read by immunoSEQ multiplex PCR, and TCRdb kept only the in-frame ones, dropping some. The repertoire holds over 90,000 clones, roughly 91% seen once, with 0.15% to 0.2% in the top ten. This TCR derives from a human donor who was the organ donor for an intestinal transplant. This chain uses TRBV7-9 with TRBJ2-2; TRBD2 matches at 10 bases. Sequences were derived from unstimulated CD4+ T cells sorted from spleen or lymph node cells, sampled before transplant. CDR3 coding DNA: TGTGCCAGCAGCTTAGATGGTATACTAGCGGGGCACACCGGGGAGCTGTTTTTT. It yields the protein CASSLDGILAGHTGELFF.